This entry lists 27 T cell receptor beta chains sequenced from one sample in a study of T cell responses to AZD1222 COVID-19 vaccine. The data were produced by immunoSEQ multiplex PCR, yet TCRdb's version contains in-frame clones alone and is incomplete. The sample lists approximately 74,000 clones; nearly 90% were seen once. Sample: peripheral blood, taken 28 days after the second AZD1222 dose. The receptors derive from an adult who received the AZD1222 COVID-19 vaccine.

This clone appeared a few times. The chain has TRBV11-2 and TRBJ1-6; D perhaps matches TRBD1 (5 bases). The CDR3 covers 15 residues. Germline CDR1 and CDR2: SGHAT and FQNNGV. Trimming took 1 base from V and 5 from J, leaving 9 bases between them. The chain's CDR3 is CASSLGTIDNSPLHF. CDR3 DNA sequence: TGTGCCAGCAGCTTAGGGACAATAGATAATTCACCCCTCCACTTT.

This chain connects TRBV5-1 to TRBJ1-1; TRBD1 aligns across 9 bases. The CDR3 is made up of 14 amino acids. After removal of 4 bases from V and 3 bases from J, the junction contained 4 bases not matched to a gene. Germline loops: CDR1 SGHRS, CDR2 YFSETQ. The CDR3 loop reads CASSKRTGDTEAFF. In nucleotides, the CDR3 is TGCGCCAGCAGCAAGAGGACAGGGGACACTGAAGCTTTCTTT.

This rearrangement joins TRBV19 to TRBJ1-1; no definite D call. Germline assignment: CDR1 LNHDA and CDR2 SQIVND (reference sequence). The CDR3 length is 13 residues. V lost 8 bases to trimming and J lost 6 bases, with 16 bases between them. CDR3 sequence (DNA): TGTGCCAGTCTCCCTCCGTCGAGGTCTGAAGCTTTCTTT. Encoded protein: CASLPPSRSEAFF.

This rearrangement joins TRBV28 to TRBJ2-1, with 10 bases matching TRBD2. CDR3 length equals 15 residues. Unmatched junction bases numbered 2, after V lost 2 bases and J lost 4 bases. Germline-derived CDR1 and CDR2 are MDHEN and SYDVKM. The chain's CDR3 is CASSLGTSAYNEQFF. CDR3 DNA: TGTGCCAGCAGTTTAGGGACTAGCGCTTACAATGAGCAGTTCTTC.

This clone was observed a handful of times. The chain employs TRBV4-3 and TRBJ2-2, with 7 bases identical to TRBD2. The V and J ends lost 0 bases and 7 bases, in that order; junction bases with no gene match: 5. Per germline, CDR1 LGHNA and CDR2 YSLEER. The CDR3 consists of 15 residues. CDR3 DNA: TGCGCCAGCAGCCAAGATGAAGGCGGGAGCGGGGAGCTGTTTTTT. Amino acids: CASSQDEGGSGELFF.

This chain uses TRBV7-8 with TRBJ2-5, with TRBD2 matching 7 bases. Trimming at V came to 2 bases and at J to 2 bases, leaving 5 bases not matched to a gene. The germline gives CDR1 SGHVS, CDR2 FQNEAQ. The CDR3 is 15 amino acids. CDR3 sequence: CASSLSLAVQETQYF. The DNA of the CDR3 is TGTGCCAGCAGCTTAAGCCTAGCGGTACAAGAGACCCAGTACTTC.

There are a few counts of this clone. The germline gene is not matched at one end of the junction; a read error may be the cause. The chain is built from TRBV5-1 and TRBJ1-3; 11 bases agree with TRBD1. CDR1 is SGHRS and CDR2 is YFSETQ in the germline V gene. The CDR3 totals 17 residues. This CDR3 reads CASSFLGGQGEGSTIYF. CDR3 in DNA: TGCGCCAGCAGCTTCCTGGGGGGACAGGGGGAAGGAAGCACCATATATTTT.

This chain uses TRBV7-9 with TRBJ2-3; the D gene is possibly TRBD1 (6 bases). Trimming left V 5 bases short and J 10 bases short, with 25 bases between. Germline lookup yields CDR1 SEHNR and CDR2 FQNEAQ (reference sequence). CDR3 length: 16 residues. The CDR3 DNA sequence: TGTGCCAGCAGCATAATTCTCGAGACAGGCCGAGGGGCGCAGTATTTT. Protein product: CASSIILETGRGAQYF.

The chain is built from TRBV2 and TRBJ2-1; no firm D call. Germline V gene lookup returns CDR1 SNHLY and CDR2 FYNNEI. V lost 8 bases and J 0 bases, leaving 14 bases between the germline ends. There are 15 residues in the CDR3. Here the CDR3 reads CASRRGPPSYNEQFF. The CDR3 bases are TGTGCCAGCCGCCGTGGACCGCCCTCCTACAATGAGCAGTTCTTC.

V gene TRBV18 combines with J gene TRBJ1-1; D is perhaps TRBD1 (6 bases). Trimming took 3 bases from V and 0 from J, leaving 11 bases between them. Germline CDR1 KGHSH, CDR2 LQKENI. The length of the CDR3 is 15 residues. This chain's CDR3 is CASSPGTPLNTEAFF. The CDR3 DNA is TGTGCCAGCTCACCGGGGACACCCCTGAACACTGAAGCTTTCTTT.

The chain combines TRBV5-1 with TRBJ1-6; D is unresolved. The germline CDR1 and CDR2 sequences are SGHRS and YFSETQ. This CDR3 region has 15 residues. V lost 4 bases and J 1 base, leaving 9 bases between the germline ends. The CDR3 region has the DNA TGCGCCAGCAGCCCTTTTGGTTCCTATAATTCACCCCTCCACTTT. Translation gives CASSPFGSYNSPLHF.

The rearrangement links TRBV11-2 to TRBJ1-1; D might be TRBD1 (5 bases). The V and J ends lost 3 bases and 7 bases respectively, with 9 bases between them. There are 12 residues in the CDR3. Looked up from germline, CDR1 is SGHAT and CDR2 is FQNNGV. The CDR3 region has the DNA TGTGCCAGCAGCTTTTTCAGGGATGAAGCTTTCTTT. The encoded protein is CASSFFRDEAFF.

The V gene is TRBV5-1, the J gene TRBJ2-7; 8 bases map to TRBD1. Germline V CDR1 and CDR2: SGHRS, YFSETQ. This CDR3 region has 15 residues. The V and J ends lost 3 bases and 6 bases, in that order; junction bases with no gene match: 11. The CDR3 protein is CASSSPGQGVSEQYF. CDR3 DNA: TGCGCCAGCAGCTCCCCCGGACAGGGCGTGAGCGAGCAGTACTTC.

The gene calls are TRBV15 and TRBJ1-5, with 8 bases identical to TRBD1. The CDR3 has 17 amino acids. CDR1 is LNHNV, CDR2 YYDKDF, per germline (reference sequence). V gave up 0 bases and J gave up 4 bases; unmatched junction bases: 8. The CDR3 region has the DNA TGTGCCACCAGCAGAGATCCGAACAGGGGGAGGAATCAGCCCCAGCATTTT. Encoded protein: CATSRDPNRGRNQPQHF.

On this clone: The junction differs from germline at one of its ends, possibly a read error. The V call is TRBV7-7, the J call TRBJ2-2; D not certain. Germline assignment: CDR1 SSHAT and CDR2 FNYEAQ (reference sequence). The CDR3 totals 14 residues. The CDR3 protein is CASSSNRGTGELFF. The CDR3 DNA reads TGTGCTAGCAGCTCCAACCGCGGCACCGGGGAGCTGTTTTTT.

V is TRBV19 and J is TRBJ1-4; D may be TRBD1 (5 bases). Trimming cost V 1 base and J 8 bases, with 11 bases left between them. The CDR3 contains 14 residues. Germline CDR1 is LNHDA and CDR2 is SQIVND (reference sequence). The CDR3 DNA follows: TGTGCCAGTAGTATAGGGACAAAACCCGAAAAACTGTTTTTT. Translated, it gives CASSIGTKPEKLFF. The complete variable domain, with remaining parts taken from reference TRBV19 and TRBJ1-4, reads DGGITQSPKYLFRKEGQNVTLSCEQNLNHDAMYWYRQDPGQGLRLIYYSQIVNDFQKGDIAEGYSVSREKKESFPLTVTSAQKNPTAFYLCASSIGTKPEKLFFGSGTQLSVL.

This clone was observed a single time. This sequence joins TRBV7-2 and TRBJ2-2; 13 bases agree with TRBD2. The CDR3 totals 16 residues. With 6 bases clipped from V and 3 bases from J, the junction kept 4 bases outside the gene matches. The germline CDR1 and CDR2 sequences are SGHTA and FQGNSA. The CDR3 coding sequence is TGTGCCAGCAGTTGGACTAGCGGGGGTTACACCGGGGAGCTGTTTTTT. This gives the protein CASSWTSGGYTGELFF.

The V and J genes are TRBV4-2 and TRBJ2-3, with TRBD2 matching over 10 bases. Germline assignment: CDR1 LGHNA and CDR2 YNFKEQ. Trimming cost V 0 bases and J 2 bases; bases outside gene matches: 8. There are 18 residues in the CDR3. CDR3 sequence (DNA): TGTGCCAGCAGCCAAGATGGGACTAGCGAGGGACACACAGATACGCAGTATTTT. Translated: CASSQDGTSEGHTDTQYF.

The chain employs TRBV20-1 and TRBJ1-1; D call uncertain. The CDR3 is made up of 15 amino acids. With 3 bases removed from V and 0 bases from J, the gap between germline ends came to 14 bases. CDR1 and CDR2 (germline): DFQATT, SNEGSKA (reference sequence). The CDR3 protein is CSASVPGYLNTEAFF. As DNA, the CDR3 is TGCAGTGCTAGTGTACCAGGTTACCTGAACACTGAAGCTTTCTTT.

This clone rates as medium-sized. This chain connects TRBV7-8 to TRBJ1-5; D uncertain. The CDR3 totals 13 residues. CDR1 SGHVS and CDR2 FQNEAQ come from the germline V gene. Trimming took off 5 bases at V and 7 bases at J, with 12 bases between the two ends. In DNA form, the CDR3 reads TGTGCCAGCAGCCTCCACCGGGAGCAGCCCCAGCATTTT. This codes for CASSLHREQPQHF.

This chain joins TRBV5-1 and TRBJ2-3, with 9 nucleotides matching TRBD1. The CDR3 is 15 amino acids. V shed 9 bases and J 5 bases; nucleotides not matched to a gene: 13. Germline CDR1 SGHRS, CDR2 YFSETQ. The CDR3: CATRMRTGAVDTQYF. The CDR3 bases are TGCGCCACACGTATGAGGACAGGGGCGGTAGATACGCAGTATTTT. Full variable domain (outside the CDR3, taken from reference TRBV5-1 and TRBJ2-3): KAGVTQTPRYLIKTRGQQVTLSCSPISGHRSVSWYQQTPGQGLQFLFEYFSETQRNKGNFPGRFSGRQFSNSRSEMNVSTLELGDSALYLCATRMRTGAVDTQYFGPGTRLTVL.

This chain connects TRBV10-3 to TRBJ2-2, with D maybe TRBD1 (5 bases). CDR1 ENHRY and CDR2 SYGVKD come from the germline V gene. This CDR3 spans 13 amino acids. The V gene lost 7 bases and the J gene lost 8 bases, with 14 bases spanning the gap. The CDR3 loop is CAITRAPEGELFF. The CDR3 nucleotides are TGTGCCATCACCAGGGCCCCTGAGGGGGAGCTGTTTTTT.

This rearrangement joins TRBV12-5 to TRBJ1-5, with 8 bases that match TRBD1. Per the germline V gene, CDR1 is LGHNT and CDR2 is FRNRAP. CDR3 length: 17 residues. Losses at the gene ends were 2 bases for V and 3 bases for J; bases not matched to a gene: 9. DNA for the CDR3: TGTGCTAGTGGTTTGTATCACAGGGGGAAGAACAATCAGCCCCAGCATTTT. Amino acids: CASGLYHRGKNNQPQHF.

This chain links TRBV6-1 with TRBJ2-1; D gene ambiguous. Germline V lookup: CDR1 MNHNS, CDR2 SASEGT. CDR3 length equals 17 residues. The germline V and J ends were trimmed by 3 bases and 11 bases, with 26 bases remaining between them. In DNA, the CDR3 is TGTGCCAGCAGTGACGGAGTAACCGCTCCTACAATGATTAAGCAGTTCTTC. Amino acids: CASSDGVTAPTMIKQFF.

The CDR3 nucleotides are TGTGCCAGCAGTGGACAGGGGGCCCAGGACTACGAGCAGTACTTC. Its translation: CASSGQGAQDYEQYF. V is TRBV27 and J is TRBJ2-7; TRBD1 matches at 11 bases. The trim removed 5 bases at V and 3 bases at J, leaving 6 bases unmatched. The germline CDR1 and CDR2 sequences are MNHEY and SMNVEV (reference sequence). CDR3 length: 15 amino acids.

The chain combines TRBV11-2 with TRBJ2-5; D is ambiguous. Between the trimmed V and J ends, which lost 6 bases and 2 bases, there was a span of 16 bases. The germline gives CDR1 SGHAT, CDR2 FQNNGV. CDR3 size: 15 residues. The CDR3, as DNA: TGTGCCAGCAGGCCGTTTGGGGTACAGCAAGAGACCCAGTACTTC. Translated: CASRPFGVQQETQYF.

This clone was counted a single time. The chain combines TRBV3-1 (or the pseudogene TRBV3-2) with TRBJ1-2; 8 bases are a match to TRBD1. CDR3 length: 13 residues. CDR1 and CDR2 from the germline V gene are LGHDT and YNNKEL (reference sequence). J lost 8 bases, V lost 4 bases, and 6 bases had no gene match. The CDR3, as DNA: TGTGCCAGCAGCCTGGGACAGGCCGGGGGCTACACCTTC. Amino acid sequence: CASSLGQAGGYTF.